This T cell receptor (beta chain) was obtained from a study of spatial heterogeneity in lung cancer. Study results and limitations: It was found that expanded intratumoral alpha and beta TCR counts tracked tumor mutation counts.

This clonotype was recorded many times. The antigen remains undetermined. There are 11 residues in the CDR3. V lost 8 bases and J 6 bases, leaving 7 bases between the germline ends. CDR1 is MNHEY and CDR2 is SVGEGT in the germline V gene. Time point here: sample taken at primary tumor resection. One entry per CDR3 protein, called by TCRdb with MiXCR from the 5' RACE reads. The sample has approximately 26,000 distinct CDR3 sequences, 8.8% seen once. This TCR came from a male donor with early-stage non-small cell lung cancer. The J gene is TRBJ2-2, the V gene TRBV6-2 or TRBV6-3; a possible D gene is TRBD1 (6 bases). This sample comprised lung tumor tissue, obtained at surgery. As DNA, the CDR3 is TGTGCCAGCGAGGGGGCCGGGGAGCTGTTTTTT. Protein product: CASEGAGELFF.